This is a list of T cell receptor beta chains from one sample in a study of blood T cell repertoires in COVID-19. Sequencing used immunoSEQ multiplex PCR; TCRdb keeps in-frame clones, though not all of them. Among over 70,000 clones listed, 91% were seen once. The sample consisted of peripheral blood. The receptors derive from a man aged 45-60 years with COVID-19, enrolled during active disease. Each CDR3 is given with its conserved first and last residue. Fields, in order: clone size, J gene, D gene, CDR3 length, V gene, CDR3 DNA, CDR3 protein. A D gene is named only where the DNA matches it firmly. Expanded clones get a size class; other rows say once, few or many, or leave the size out.

abundance: .; j_gene: TRBJ2-3; d_gene: .; len: 16; v_gene: TRBV6-1; CDR3nt: TGTGCCAGCAGTGATGTCAGGGCAGTAGGTACAGATACGCAGTATTTT; CDR3aa: CASSDVRAVGTDTQYF
abundance: .; j_gene: TRBJ2-1; d_gene: TRBD2; len: 15; v_gene: TRBV13; CDR3nt: TGTGCCAGCAGCTCGACTAGCGGGAGGGCCCATGAGCAGTTCTTC; CDR3aa: CASSSTSGRAHEQFF
abundance: .; j_gene: TRBJ1-2; d_gene: TRBD1; len: 13; v_gene: TRBV28; CDR3nt: TGTGCCAGCAGTAGGGGGACAGGGTCTGGCTACACCTTC; CDR3aa: CASSRGTGSGYTF
abundance: once; j_gene: TRBJ2-5; d_gene: TRBD2; len: 13; v_gene: TRBV10-2; CDR3nt: TGCGCCAGCAGGCTAGCGGGACAAGAGACCCAGTACTTC; CDR3aa: CASRLAGQETQYF
abundance: .; j_gene: TRBJ2-1; d_gene: .; len: 15; v_gene: TRBV7-2; CDR3nt: TGTGCCAGCAGCTTACGAGGGAGGACTTACAATGAGCAGTTCTTC; CDR3aa: CASSLRGRTYNEQFF
abundance: .; j_gene: TRBJ2-1; d_gene: .; len: 14; v_gene: TRBV28; CDR3nt: TGTGCCAGCAGTTTCCCGGACACCTACAATGAGCAGTTCTTC; CDR3aa: CASSFPDTYNEQFF
abundance: .; j_gene: TRBJ1-4; d_gene: TRBD1; len: 14; v_gene: TRBV29-1; CDR3nt: TGCAGCGTTGAAGGACAGGGATACAATGAAAAACTGTTTTTT; CDR3aa: CSVEGQGYNEKLFF
abundance: .; j_gene: TRBJ1-1; d_gene: TRBD1; len: 14; v_gene: TRBV7-9; CDR3nt: TGTGCCAGCAGCTTAGCAAGGGGGCCGGGTGAAGCTTTCTTT; CDR3aa: CASSLARGPGEAFF
abundance: .; j_gene: TRBJ1-4; d_gene: .; len: 13; v_gene: TRBV19; CDR3nt: TGTGCCAGTAGTATTGGGCGAAATGAAAAACTGTTTTTT; CDR3aa: CASSIGRNEKLFF
abundance: .; j_gene: TRBJ1-1; d_gene: TRBD1; len: 15; v_gene: TRBV28; CDR3nt: TGTGCCAGCAGTTTATTGGGACAGGGGAACACTGAAGCTTTCTTT; CDR3aa: CASSLLGQGNTEAFF
abundance: .; j_gene: TRBJ2-5; d_gene: .; len: 13; v_gene: TRBV5-1; CDR3nt: TGCGCCAGCAGTCGCGCCACCCAAGAGACCCAGTACTTC; CDR3aa: CASSRATQETQYF
abundance: .; j_gene: TRBJ2-3; d_gene: TRBD2; len: 15; v_gene: TRBV19; CDR3nt: TGTGCCAGTAGTATTGGGGGGGGGAACACAGATACGCAGTATTTT; CDR3aa: CASSIGGGNTDTQYF
abundance: .; j_gene: TRBJ1-4; d_gene: .; len: 15; v_gene: TRBV28; CDR3nt: TGTGCCAGCAGCACCGCCTGGGGGCCTAATGAAAAACTGTTTTTT; CDR3aa: CASSTAWGPNEKLFF
abundance: .; j_gene: TRBJ2-7; d_gene: TRBD1; len: 16; v_gene: TRBV7-8; CDR3nt: TGTGCCAGCAGCTTAAGCAGAGGACAGGGGGCCTACGAGCAGTACTTC; CDR3aa: CASSLSRGQGAYEQYF
abundance: .; j_gene: TRBJ2-7; d_gene: TRBD1; len: 13; v_gene: TRBV28; CDR3nt: TGTGCCAGCAGGGGGACAGGGCGGTACGAGCAGTACTTC; CDR3aa: CASRGTGRYEQYF
abundance: .; j_gene: TRBJ2-5; d_gene: TRBD1; len: 15; v_gene: TRBV30; CDR3nt: TGTGCCTGGCAGACCGGGACAGGGGCTCAAGAGACCCAGTACTTC; CDR3aa: CAWQTGTGAQETQYF
abundance: .; j_gene: TRBJ2-2; d_gene: TRBD1; len: 16; v_gene: TRBV7-3; CDR3nt: TGTGCCAGCAGCCCGGGACAGGTAGCGAACACCGGGGAGCTGTTTTTT; CDR3aa: CASSPGQVANTGELFF